Presented here are 3 T cell receptor beta chains from one specimen sequenced in a study of STAT5B mutations in CD4+ large granular lymphocyte leukemia (dated by TCRdb to between 2021 and 2024). The library was built by means of the immunoSEQ multiplex PCR assay. Drawn from immuneACCESS, this table holds only the in-frame rearrangements with V and J called that TCRdb kept. Clones are partly lost; checked studies trace under half to an unresolved V gene and leave the rest unexplained. The sample table lists some 35,000 clones, approximately 89% of them with a count of one. Of the sample, 0.97% falls within the top ten clones. Sequenced material: CD4+ T cells from blood buffy coats. The receptor set was obtained from a human donor in good health.

The chain joins TRBV5-6 to TRBJ1-2; D is possibly TRBD1 (6 bases). Germline values: CDR1 SGHDT, CDR2 YYEEEE. V lost 0 bases, J lost 12 bases, and 21 bases lay in between. The CDR3 contains 15 residues. CDR3: CASSLAVRGASGHTF. The CDR3 nucleotides are TGTGCCAGCAGCTTGGCGGTCCGGGGGGCCTCTGGACACACCTTC.

The chain links TRBV7-9 to TRBJ1-4; the D gene is possibly TRBD1 (5 bases). Germline CDR1 SEHNR, CDR2 FQNEAQ (reference sequence). There are 14 residues in the CDR3. Trimming pared 0 bases from V and 8 bases from J, leaving 10 bases between. In DNA, the CDR3 is TGTGCCAGCAGCTTAGCCCCGAGACAGGAAAAACTGTTTTTT. Encoded protein: CASSLAPRQEKLFF.

This chain connects TRBV27 to TRBJ2-7; weak D call: TRBD1 (6 bases). The germline gives CDR1 MNHEY, CDR2 SMNVEV (reference sequence). V dropped 6 bases and J dropped 2 bases, with 14 bases sitting between them. The CDR3 covers 14 residues. CDR3 protein: CASSAAGAPYEQYF. In DNA form, the CDR3 reads TGTGCCAGCAGCGCGGCAGGGGCCCCCTACGAGCAGTACTTC.